These 31 T cell receptor beta chains share one sample of origin, sequenced in a study of blood T cell repertoires in COVID-19 (dated by TCRdb to 2018 to 2021). The method was the immunoSEQ multiplex PCR assay. TCRdb took this table from immuneACCESS and kept in-frame rearrangements with V and J called. Such tables lack part of the clones; where checked against another copy, unresolved V genes explain under half of the gap, and the rest is unexplained. This sample has approximately 170,000 clones in its table, and around four fifths of those were observed once. Approximately 4.7% of the sample goes to the ten largest clones. The sequenced material came from PBMCs or T cells enriched from blood (not recorded which). These receptors all come from a woman between 45 and 65 years old who had recovered from COVID-19.

This clone was observed a single time. This sequence joins TRBV5-6 and TRBJ1-4, with TRBD1 matching 10 bases. Germline assignment: CDR1 SGHDT and CDR2 YYEEEE. Trimming cost V 2 bases and J 7 bases; bases outside gene matches: 5. This CDR3 spans 15 amino acids. The chain's CDR3 is CASSFLTGGGEKLFF. The CDR3 nucleotides read TGTGCCAGCAGCTTTTTGACAGGGGGCGGTGAAAAACTGTTTTTT.

V is TRBV6-4 and J is TRBJ1-2; 9 bases align to TRBD1. The J segment lost 5 bases and the V segment lost 3 bases, leaving 4 bases of the junction unmatched. CDR3 length equals 14 residues. CDR1 is MRHNA, CDR2 SNTAGT, per germline. CDR3 nucleotides: TGTGCCAGCAGTGAGACAGGGGGTGAATATGGCTACACCTTC. Encoded protein: CASSETGGEYGYTF.

The DNA for the CDR3 is TGTGCCAGCAGTGACAGGAGTAGGGGGTTGGGGCAGCCCCAGCATTTT. As protein: CASSDRSRGLGQPQHF. The J gene is TRBJ1-5, the V gene TRBV2, with D possibly matching TRBD1 (6 bases). Germline loops: CDR1 SNHLY, CDR2 FYNNEI. The CDR3 extends over 16 amino acids. The ends were cut back, 3 bases at V and 7 bases at J, with 19 bases in the middle. The whole variable domain, remainder taken from reference TRBV2 and TRBJ1-5, is EPEVTQTPSHQVTQMGQEVILRCVPISNHLYFYWYRQILGQKVEFLVSFYNNEISEKSEIFDDQFSVERPDGSNFTLKIRSTKLEDSAMYFCASSDRSRGLGQPQHFGDGTRLSIL.

The J gene is TRBJ1-1, the V gene TRBV12-3 or TRBV12-4, with D unresolved. V lost 5 bases and J 1 base, leaving 8 bases between the germline ends. There are 13 residues in the CDR3. The CDR3 DNA sequence: TGTGCCAGCAGTCCCGGGAGGAACACTGAAGCTTTCTTT. As protein: CASSPGRNTEAFF.

The rearrangement joins TRBV7-8 to TRBJ1-2; D possibly corresponds to TRBD1 (5 bases). Trimming pared 2 bases from V and 1 base from J, leaving 14 bases between. There are 16 residues in the CDR3. The germline CDR1 and CDR2 sequences are SGHVS and FQNEAQ. CDR3 nucleotides: TGTGCCAGCAGCTTACGTTCGCAGGGTCTTAACTATGGCTACACCTTC. Amino acids: CASSLRSQGLNYGYTF.

This clone was counted between two and nine times. This CDR3 reads CSVRRMNTEAFF. The DNA of the CDR3 is TGCAGCGTTCGGCGGATGAACACTGAAGCTTTCTTT. The rearrangement links TRBV29-1 to TRBJ1-1; D remains unclear. Germline assignment: CDR1 SQVTM and CDR2 ANQGSEA. The CDR3 consists of 12 residues. Trimming left V 5 bases short and J 0 bases short, with 7 bases between.

In DNA form, the CDR3 reads TGTGCCAGCAAAGGACCAGGGGGCGTCTATGGCTACACCTTC. Its translation: CASKGPGGVYGYTF. The chain couples TRBV2 to TRBJ1-2; TRBD1 matches 8 bases. V trimming: 7 bases; J trimming: 4 bases; junction bases outside the gene matches: 8. Germline values: CDR1 SNHLY, CDR2 FYNNEI. This CDR3 contains 14 residues.

This clone occurred once. The chain couples TRBV19 to TRBJ1-2; D gene ambiguous. The CDR3 length is 16 residues. V shed 2 bases and J shed 5 bases, with 18 bases lying between them. Germline CDR1 reads LNHDA; CDR2 reads SQIVND (reference sequence). In DNA form, the CDR3 reads TGTGCCAGTAGTATATTCTCCGGGAGTACGGGATATGGCTACACCTTC. It encodes CASSIFSGSTGYGYTF.

The chain uses TRBV7-2 and TRBJ1-5; 8 nucleotides line up with TRBD1. This CDR3 spans 14 amino acids. Unmatched junction bases numbered 8, after V lost 3 bases and J lost 10 bases. Germline V gene sequence: CDR1 SGHTA, CDR2 FQGNSA. The CDR3 bases are TGTGCCAGCAGCTTCGACAGGGGAGGGGGCCCCCAGCATTTT. This gives the protein CASSFDRGGGPQHF.

The chain joins TRBV7-6 to TRBJ1-3; D not certain. V dropped 1 base and J dropped 2 bases, with 9 bases sitting between them. Germline CDR1 SGHVS, CDR2 FNYEAQ. This CDR3 is built from 15 residues. CDR3 coding DNA: TGTGCCAGCAGCTTAGTTAGTCAGGCTGGAAACACCATATATTTT. It is translated as CASSLVSQAGNTIYF. The full variable domain, with the rest looked up from reference TRBV7-6 and TRBJ1-3, is GAGVSQSPRYKVTKRGQDVALRCDPISGHVSLYWYRQALGQGPEFLTYFNYEAQQDKSGLPNDRFSAERPEGSISTLTIQRTEQRDSAMYRCASSLVSQAGNTIYFGEGSWLTVV.

J is TRBJ1-5 and V is TRBV10-3; D is ambiguous. CDR1 is ENHRY and CDR2 is SYGVKD in the germline V gene. Between the trimmed V and J ends, which lost 6 bases and 3 bases, there was a span of 9 bases. This CDR3 has 13 amino acids. In DNA form, the CDR3 reads TGTGCCATCAGCGAACAGCTCAATCAGCCCCAGCATTTT. Its protein product is CAISEQLNQPQHF.

This clone was counted only a few times. The CDR3 reads CASSINRASTQYF. For the CDR3, the DNA is TGTGCCAGCAGTATAAACAGGGCAAGTACGCAGTATTTT. This chain links TRBV28 with TRBJ2-3; weak D call: TRBD1 (6 bases). This CDR3 comprises 13 residues. V was trimmed by 5 bases and J by 8 bases, leaving 14 bases between them. Germline CDR1 reads MDHEN; CDR2 reads SYDVKM.

The chain links TRBV3-1 (or the pseudogene TRBV3-2) to TRBJ1-2, with 12 nucleotides matching TRBD1. The germline gives CDR1 LGHDT, CDR2 YNNKEL (reference sequence). This CDR3 is 16 amino acids long. V lost 3 bases, J lost 7 bases, and 9 bases stayed unmatched. The CDR3 loop is CASSHLGTGGAGGYTF. The DNA of the CDR3 is TGTGCCAGCAGCCATCTCGGGACAGGGGGCGCAGGTGGCTACACCTTC.

The chain carries TRBV3-1 (or the pseudogene TRBV3-2) and TRBJ1-6; D is unresolved. The CDR3 is made up of 18 amino acids. Trimming removed 1 base at V and 0 bases at J, with 13 bases between. Germline loops: CDR1 LGHDT, CDR2 YNNKEL (reference sequence). The CDR3 sequence is CASSQVPPASSYNSPLHF. The CDR3 region has the DNA TGTGCCAGCAGCCAAGTTCCACCAGCGAGCTCCTATAATTCACCCCTCCACTTT.

This clone was picked up one time. The chain joins TRBV5-1 to TRBJ2-4; TRBD1 matches at 9 bases. The CDR3 runs 14 residues. The germline V gene has CDR1 SGHRS and CDR2 YFSETQ. With V trimmed by 4 bases and J by 4 bases, 3 bases remained unmatched. The CDR3 DNA follows: TGCGCCAGCAGCCCCGGGACAGGGAAAAACATTCAGTACTTC. Translating gives CASSPGTGKNIQYF.

This clone was recorded once. The rearrangement uses TRBV6-5 and TRBJ2-5; tentatively, D is TRBD1 (6 bases). Germline-derived CDR1 and CDR2 are MNHEY and SVGAGI. CDR3 length: 15 residues. Trimming took off 0 bases at V and 2 bases at J, with 10 bases between the two ends. CDR3 protein: CASSYSVQGQETQYF. The CDR3 nucleotides are TGTGCCAGCAGTTACTCCGTGCAGGGGCAAGAGACCCAGTACTTC.

In its sample, this clone was seen once. V usage is TRBV7-2 and J usage is TRBJ1-2; no clear D. This CDR3 is built from 13 residues. Germline CDR1 SGHTA, CDR2 FQGNSA. The V end lost 7 bases, the J end lost 4 bases, and 13 bases lay between the germline ends. The CDR3 reads CASTPASGYGYTF. DNA of the CDR3: TGTGCCAGCACCCCAGCGAGTGGCTATGGCTACACCTTC.

This clone has just a few counts. The CDR3 here is CASSGLDNEQFF. The CDR3 coding sequence is TGTGCCAGCAGCGGACTAGACAATGAGCAGTTCTTC. The rearrangement links TRBV9 to TRBJ2-1; D might be TRBD2 (6 bases). The germline V gene has CDR1 SGDLS and CDR2 YYNGEE. V dropped 3 bases and J dropped 5 bases, with 6 bases sitting between them. This CDR3 is 12 amino acids long. The full variable domain, rest sourced from reference TRBV9 and TRBJ2-1, is DSGVTQTPKHLITATGQRVTLRCSPRSGDLSVYWYQQSLDQGLQFLIQYYNGEERAKGNILERFSAQQFPDLHSELNLSSLELGDSALYFCASSGLDNEQFFGPGTRLTVL.

The chain employs TRBV28 and TRBJ1-2; 7 bases fit TRBD1. CDR3 size: 12 residues. V was clipped by 6 bases and J by 8 bases; unmatched bases: 6. Germline CDR1 reads MDHEN; CDR2 reads SYDVKM. The CDR3 protein is CASSTQGGGYTF. As DNA, the CDR3 is TGTGCCAGCAGCACTCAGGGGGGCGGCTACACCTTC.

The chain uses TRBV5-6 and TRBJ2-7, with D hard to call. V dropped 4 bases and J dropped 5 bases, with 16 bases sitting between them. Germline V gene data show CDR1 as SGHDT and CDR2 as YYEEEE. CDR3 length: 14 residues. The CDR3 sequence is CASSTPSTVDEQYV. CDR3 nucleotides: TGTGCCAGCAGCACCCCCAGTACCGTCGACGAGCAGTACGTC.

This clone was counted only a few times. The rearrangement links TRBV4-2 to TRBJ2-1; TRBD2 matches 9 bases. The ends lost 4 bases at V and 7 bases at J; junction bases unmatched: 11. Germline-derived CDR1 and CDR2 are LGHNA and YNFKEQ. CDR3 size: 16 residues. The CDR3 is CASSLVAGDPANEQFF. CDR3 DNA: TGTGCCAGCAGCCTTGTAGCGGGGGACCCCGCGAATGAGCAGTTCTTC.

The chain couples TRBV18 to TRBJ2-1; a possible D gene is TRBD2 (6 bases). CDR1 and CDR2 (germline): KGHSH, LQKENI. V shed 0 bases and J shed 6 bases, with 15 bases lying between them. The CDR3 sequence is 16 residues long. The CDR3, as DNA: TGTGCCAGCTCACCACCGTGGGACTTTAGATTCAATGAGCAGTTCTTC. Translated: CASSPPWDFRFNEQFF. The full variable domain, in which reference TRBV18 and TRBJ2-1 provide the parts outside the CDR3, is NAGVMQNPRHLVRRRGQEARLRCSPMKGHSHVYWYRQLPEEGLKFMVYLQKENIIDESGMPKERFSAEFPKEGPSILRIQQVVRGDSAAYFCASSPPWDFRFNEQFFGPGTRLTVL.

V usage is TRBV7-9 and J usage is TRBJ1-4; possibly TRBD1 for D (5 bases). CDR1 is SEHNR and CDR2 is FQNEAQ in the germline V gene (reference sequence). This CDR3 is built from 16 residues. V lost 1 base and J lost 8, with 17 bases in between. Written as DNA, the CDR3 is TGTGCCAGCAGCTTAGATAGGTTCAGGGCGGAAGAAAAACTGTTTTTT. Translated: CASSLDRFRAEEKLFF.

J is TRBJ1-1 and V is TRBV2; D not certain. The germline CDR1 and CDR2 sequences are SNHLY and FYNNEI. V was clipped by 7 bases and J by 5 bases, with 14 bases between them. CDR3 length: 13 residues. The CDR3 DNA is TGTGCCAGCAAGGCCGAGGCTTTGACTGAAGCTTTCTTT. Its protein is CASKAEALTEAFF.

The chain combines TRBV28 with TRBJ1-1, with 9 positions matching TRBD1. The V and J ends lost 6 bases and 7 bases, in that order; junction bases with no gene match: 6. In germline, CDR1 is MDHEN, CDR2 SYDVKM. The length of the CDR3 is 13 residues. CDR3 in DNA: TGTGCCAGCAGGCTAACAGGGGGCGGTGAAGCTTTCTTT. Translation gives CASRLTGGGEAFF.

The chain employs TRBV6-5 and TRBJ1-2; no clear D. This CDR3 is built from 13 residues. Looked up from germline, CDR1 is MNHEY and CDR2 is SVGAGI. V was cut by 7 bases and J by 2 bases, with 11 bases left in between. The CDR3 protein is CASKEGVNYGYTF. DNA of the CDR3: TGTGCCAGCAAGGAAGGAGTGAACTATGGCTACACCTTC.

The chain employs TRBV2 and TRBJ1-6, with 8 positions matching TRBD1. This CDR3 region has 16 residues. V gave up 1 base and J gave up 6 bases; unmatched junction bases: 5. Germline assignment: CDR1 SNHLY and CDR2 FYNNEI. In DNA form, the CDR3 reads TGTGCCAGCAGTGAAGGTGCGGGACAGGTTAATTCACCCCTCCACTTT. This translates into CASSEGAGQVNSPLHF.

This sequence joins TRBV18 and TRBJ1-2; D is ambiguous. Germline V gene lookup returns CDR1 KGHSH and CDR2 LQKENI. There are 16 residues in the CDR3. V was shortened by 2 bases and J by 3 bases, with 16 bases between the two germline ends. CDR3 bases: TGTGCCAGCTCACCAGACCCCCTACCGAGCGACTATGGCTACACCTTC. Encoded protein: CASSPDPLPSDYGYTF.

The chain links TRBV5-1 to TRBJ1-4, with 8 bases lining up with TRBD1. Germline trimming cut 4 bases from V and 6 bases from J; bases unmatched to any gene: 14. CDR1 is SGHRS, CDR2 YFSETQ, per germline. The CDR3 has 17 residues. The CDR3 nucleotides are TGCGCCAGCAGCGCTGGGACAGGTGTTGGGGGGTATGAAAAACTGTTTTTT. It codes for CASSAGTGVGGYEKLFF.

This clone was observed a handful of times. V is TRBV11-3 and J is TRBJ2-1, with 7 positions matching TRBD2. CDR1 is SGHNT, CDR2 YENEEA, per germline. This CDR3 comprises 16 residues. Trimming took 0 bases from V and 13 from J; bases not matched to a gene: 15. DNA for the CDR3: TGTGCCAGCAGCTTAGACCCCTCGGCGGGAGTTCCGGAACAGTTCTTC. It yields the protein CASSLDPSAGVPEQFF. The complete variable domain, with remaining parts taken from reference TRBV11-3 and TRBJ2-1, reads EAGVVQSPRYKIIEKKQPVAFWCNPISGHNTLYWYLQNLGQGPELLIRYENEEAVDDSQLPKDRFSAERLKGVDSTLKIQPAELGDSAVYLCASSLDPSAGVPEQFFGPGTRLTVL.

The V gene is TRBV19, the J gene TRBJ1-1; TRBD1 matches at 9 bases. Germline V gene lookup returns CDR1 LNHDA and CDR2 SQIVND (reference sequence). The V segment lost 9 bases and the J segment 7 bases; nucleotides outside the gene matches: 15. This CDR3 is built from 15 residues. The CDR3 spells CASRKPGQGLGEAFF. The DNA for the CDR3 is TGTGCCAGCAGAAAACCTGGACAGGGGTTGGGTGAAGCTTTCTTT. Complete variable domain (other parts from reference TRBV19 and TRBJ1-1): DGGITQSPKYLFRKEGQNVTLSCEQNLNHDAMYWYRQDPGQGLRLIYYSQIVNDFQKGDIAEGYSVSREKKESFPLTVTSAQKNPTAFYLCASRKPGQGLGEAFFGQGTRLTVV.